The rows below give T cell receptor beta chains drawn from one sample of a study of cytomegalovirus exposure and HLA in healthy donors. Repertoires were generated with immunoSEQ multiplex PCR, while TCRdb's copy carries only in-frame clones and drops some. The profile covers 150,000 to 200,000 clones, with around 78% appearing a single time and about 2.1% taken by the ten largest. The sequenced sample consisted of PBMCs. The receptor source for this set is a man younger than 45 in good health and CMV-seronegative. Both conserved end residues are part of each CDR3. The D gene is left open where the match is weak.

V gene: TRBV30
D gene: TRBD1
J gene: TRBJ2-3
CDR3 DNA: TGTGCCTGGAGTCCCCGGCAGGGGGACCCAGATACGCAGTATTTT
CDR3 protein: CAWSPRQGDPDTQYF

V gene: TRBV5-1
D gene: -
J gene: TRBJ2-2
CDR3 DNA: TGCGCCAGCAGCCCGGGTAGCCGTCCCGGGGAGCTGTTTTTT
CDR3 protein: CASSPGSRPGELFF

V gene: TRBV7-2
D gene: -
J gene: TRBJ2-7
CDR3 DNA: TGTGCCAGCAGCTTAGAGTCGTTCAGGGATTCCTACGAGCAGTACTTC
CDR3 protein: CASSLESFRDSYEQYF

V gene: TRBV28
D gene: -
J gene: TRBJ1-1
CDR3 DNA: TGTGCCAGCAGTTTCGGGGAAAACACTGAAGCTTTCTTT
CDR3 protein: CASSFGENTEAFF

V gene: TRBV7-2
D gene: -
J gene: TRBJ1-1
CDR3 DNA: TGTGCCAGCAGCCTTTCTACAGCGAACACTGAAGCTTTCTTT
CDR3 protein: CASSLSTANTEAFF

V gene: TRBV7-9
D gene: TRBD1
J gene: TRBJ2-7
CDR3 DNA: TGTGCCAGCAGCTTGGACCGGGACAGGGGGTACGAGCAGTACTTC
CDR3 protein: CASSLDRDRGYEQYF

V gene: TRBV5-1
D gene: -
J gene: TRBJ2-5
CDR3 DNA: TGCGCCAGCAGCCAACAAGAGACCCAGTACTTC
CDR3 protein: CASSQQETQYF

V gene: TRBV29-1
D gene: TRBD1
J gene: TRBJ2-7
CDR3 DNA: TGCAGCGTTGAGACAGGGGGGGACGAGCAGTACTTC
CDR3 protein: CSVETGGDEQYF

V gene: TRBV2
D gene: TRBD1
J gene: TRBJ2-7
CDR3 DNA: TGTGCCAGCATGCGGGACAGGTTAATTTACGAGCAGTACTTC
CDR3 protein: CASMRDRLIYEQYF

V gene: TRBV18
D gene: -
J gene: TRBJ1-5
CDR3 DNA: TGTGCCAGCTCACCTACCGATTCAGGGGGCAATCAGCCCCAGCATTTT
CDR3 protein: CASSPTDSGGNQPQHF